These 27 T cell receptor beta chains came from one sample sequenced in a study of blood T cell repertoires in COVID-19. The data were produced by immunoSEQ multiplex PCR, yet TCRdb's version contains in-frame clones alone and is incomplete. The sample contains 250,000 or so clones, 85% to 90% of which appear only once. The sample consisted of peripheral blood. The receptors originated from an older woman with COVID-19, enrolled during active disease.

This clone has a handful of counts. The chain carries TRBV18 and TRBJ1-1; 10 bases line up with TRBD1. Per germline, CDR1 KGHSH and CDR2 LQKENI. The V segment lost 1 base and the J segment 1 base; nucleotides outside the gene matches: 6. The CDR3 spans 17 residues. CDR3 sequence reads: CASSPRRDRGSNTEAFF. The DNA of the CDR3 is TGTGCCAGCTCACCACGCCGGGACAGGGGCTCGAACACTGAAGCTTTCTTT.

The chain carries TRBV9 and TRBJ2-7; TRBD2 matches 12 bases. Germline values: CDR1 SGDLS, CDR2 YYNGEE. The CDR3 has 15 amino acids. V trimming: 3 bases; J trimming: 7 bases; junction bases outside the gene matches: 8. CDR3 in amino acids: CASSALPLAGGEQYF. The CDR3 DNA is TGTGCCAGCAGCGCATTGCCTCTAGCGGGAGGGGAGCAGTACTTC. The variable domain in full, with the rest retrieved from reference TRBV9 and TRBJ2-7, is DSGVTQTPKHLITATGQRVTLRCSPRSGDLSVYWYQQSLDQGLQFLIQYYNGEERAKGNILERFSAQQFPDLHSELNLSSLELGDSALYFCASSALPLAGGEQYFGPGTRLTVT.

The CDR3 DNA follows: TGTGCCAGCAGTCCGGCGGTCCGCGCCCACGAGCAGTACTTC. This sequence encodes CASSPAVRAHEQYF. This chain connects TRBV6-5 to TRBJ2-7, with D uncertain. The CDR3 is 14 amino acids. Trimming left V 5 bases short and J 5 bases short, with 16 bases between. Germline CDR1 and CDR2: MNHEY and SVGAGI.

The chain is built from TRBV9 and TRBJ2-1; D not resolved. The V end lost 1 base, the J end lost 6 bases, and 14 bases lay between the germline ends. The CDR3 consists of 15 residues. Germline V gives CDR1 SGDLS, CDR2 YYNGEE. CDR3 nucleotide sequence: TGTGCCAGCAGCGTAACTCCCCCGCCCTCCAATGAGCAGTTCTTC. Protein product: CASSVTPPPSNEQFF.

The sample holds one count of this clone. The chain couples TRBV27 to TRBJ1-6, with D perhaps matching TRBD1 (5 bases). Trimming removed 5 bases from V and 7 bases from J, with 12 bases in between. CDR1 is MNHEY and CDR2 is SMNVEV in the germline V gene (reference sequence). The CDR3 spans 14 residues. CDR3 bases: TGTGCCAGCAGTCCACGGGGGTACAATTCACCCCTCCACTTT. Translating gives CASSPRGYNSPLHF.

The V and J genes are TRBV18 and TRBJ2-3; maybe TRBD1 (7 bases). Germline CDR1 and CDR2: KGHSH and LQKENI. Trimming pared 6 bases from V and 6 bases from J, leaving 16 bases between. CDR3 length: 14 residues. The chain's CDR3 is CASSEAGGKDTQYF. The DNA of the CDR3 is TGTGCCAGCTCTGAGGCAGGGGGGAAGGATACGCAGTATTTT.

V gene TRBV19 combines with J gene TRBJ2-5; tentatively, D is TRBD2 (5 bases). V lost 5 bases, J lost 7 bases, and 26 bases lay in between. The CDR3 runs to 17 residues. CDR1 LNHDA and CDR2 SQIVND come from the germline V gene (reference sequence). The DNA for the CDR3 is TGTGCCAGTAGTTACTTGGTTGGTGGGAGACCCACGAGGACCCAGTACTTC. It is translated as CASSYLVGGRPTRTQYF.

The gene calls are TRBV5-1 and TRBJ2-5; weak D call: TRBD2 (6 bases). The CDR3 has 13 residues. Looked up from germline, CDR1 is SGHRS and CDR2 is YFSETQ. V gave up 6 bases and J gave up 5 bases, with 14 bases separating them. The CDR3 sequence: CASTSGRGETQYF. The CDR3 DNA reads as TGCGCCAGCACCTCCGGTCGGGGGGAGACCCAGTACTTC.

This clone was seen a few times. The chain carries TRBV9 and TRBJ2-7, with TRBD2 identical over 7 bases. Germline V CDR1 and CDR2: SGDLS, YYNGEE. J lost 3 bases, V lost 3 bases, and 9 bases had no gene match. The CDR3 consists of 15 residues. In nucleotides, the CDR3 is TGTGCCAGCAGCGCCGGACTAGGGAGCATCTACGAGCAGTACTTC. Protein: CASSAGLGSIYEQYF.

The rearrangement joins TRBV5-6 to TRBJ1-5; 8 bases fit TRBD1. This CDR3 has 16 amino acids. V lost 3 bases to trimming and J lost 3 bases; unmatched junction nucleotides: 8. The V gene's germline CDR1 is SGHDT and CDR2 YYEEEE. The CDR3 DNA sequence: TGTGCCAGCAGCTACTACGGGACAGGTTTCAATCAGCCCCAGCATTTT. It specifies CASSYYGTGFNQPQHF.

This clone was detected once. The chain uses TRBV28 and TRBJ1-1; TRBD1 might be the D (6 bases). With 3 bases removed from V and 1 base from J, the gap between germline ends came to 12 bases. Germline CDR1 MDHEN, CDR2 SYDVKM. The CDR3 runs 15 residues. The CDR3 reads CASSFRGAKNTEAFF. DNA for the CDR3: TGTGCCAGCAGTTTTCGGGGGGCGAAGAACACTGAAGCTTTCTTT.

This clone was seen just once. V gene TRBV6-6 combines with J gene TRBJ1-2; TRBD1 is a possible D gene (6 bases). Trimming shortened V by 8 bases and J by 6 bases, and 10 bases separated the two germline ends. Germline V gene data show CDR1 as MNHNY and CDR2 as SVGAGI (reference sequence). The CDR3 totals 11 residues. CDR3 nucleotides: TGTGCCAGCGGGGAGGGGGATGGCTACACCTTC. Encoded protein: CASGEGDGYTF.

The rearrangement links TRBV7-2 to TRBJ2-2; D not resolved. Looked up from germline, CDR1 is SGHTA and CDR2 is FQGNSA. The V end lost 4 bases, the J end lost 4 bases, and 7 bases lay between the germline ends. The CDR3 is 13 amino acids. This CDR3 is CASSSTVTGELFF. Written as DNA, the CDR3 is TGTGCCAGCAGCTCTACAGTCACCGGGGAGCTGTTTTTT.

The CDR3 coding sequence is TGTGCCAGCACCGACAGGACCAGACCTCGGAATCAGCCCCAGCATTTT. The encoded protein is CASTDRTRPRNQPQHF. The chain employs TRBV6-6 and TRBJ1-5, with D tentatively TRBD1 (6 bases). The CDR3 consists of 16 residues. V was pared by 7 bases and J by 4 bases, with 20 bases between. CDR1 is MNHNY, CDR2 SVGAGI, per germline (reference sequence).

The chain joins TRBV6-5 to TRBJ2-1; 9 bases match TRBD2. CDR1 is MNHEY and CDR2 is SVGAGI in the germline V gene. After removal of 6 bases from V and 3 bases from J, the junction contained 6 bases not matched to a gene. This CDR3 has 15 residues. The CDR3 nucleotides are TGTGCCAGCAGGGATAGCGGGAGTATCTACAATGAGCAGTTCTTC. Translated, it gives CASRDSGSIYNEQFF.

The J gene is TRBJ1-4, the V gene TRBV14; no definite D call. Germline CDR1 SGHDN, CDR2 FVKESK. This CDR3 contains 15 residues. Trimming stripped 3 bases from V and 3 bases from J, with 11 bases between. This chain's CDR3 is CASSQRGNANEKLFF. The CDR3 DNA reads TGTGCCAGCAGCCAGCGGGGTAATGCTAATGAAAAACTGTTTTTT.

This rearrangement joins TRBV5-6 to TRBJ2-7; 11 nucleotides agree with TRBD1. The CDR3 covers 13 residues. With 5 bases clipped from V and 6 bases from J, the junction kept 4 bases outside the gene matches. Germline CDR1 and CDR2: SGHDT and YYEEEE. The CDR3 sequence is CASSRTGGSEQYF. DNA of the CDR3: TGTGCCAGCAGTAGGACAGGGGGCTCCGAGCAGTACTTC. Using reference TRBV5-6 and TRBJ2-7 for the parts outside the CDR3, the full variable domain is DAGVTQSPTHLIKTRGQQVTLRCSPKSGHDTVSWYQQALGQGPQFIFQYYEEEERQRGNFPDRFSGHQFPNYSSELNVNALLLGDSALYLCASSRTGGSEQYFGPGTRLTVT.

CDR3: CASRYRDTEAFF. CDR3 in DNA: TGTGCCAGCAGGTACAGGGACACTGAAGCTTTCTTT. The V and J genes are TRBV28 and TRBJ1-1, with D tentatively TRBD1 (6 bases). The V and J ends lost 6 bases and 3 bases respectively, with 8 bases between them. The CDR3 loop spans 12 amino acids. Looked up from germline, CDR1 is MDHEN and CDR2 is SYDVKM.

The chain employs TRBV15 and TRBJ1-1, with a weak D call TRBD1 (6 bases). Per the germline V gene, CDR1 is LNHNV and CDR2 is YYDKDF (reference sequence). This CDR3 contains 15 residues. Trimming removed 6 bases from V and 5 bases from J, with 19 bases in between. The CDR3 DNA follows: TGTGCCACCAGGGACGAGGGACATCTACCTACTGAAGCTTTCTTT. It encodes CATRDEGHLPTEAFF.

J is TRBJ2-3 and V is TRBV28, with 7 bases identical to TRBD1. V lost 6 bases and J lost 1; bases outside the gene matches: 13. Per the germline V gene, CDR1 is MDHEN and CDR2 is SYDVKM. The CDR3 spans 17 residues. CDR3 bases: TGTGCCAGCAGCTACACCACGCCGGGACAGCGCACAGATACGCAGTATTTT. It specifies CASSYTTPGQRTDTQYF.

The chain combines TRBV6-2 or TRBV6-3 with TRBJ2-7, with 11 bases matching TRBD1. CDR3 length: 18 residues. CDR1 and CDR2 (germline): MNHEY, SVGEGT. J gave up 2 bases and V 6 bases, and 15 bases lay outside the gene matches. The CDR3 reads CASRYLGQGASGPYEQYF. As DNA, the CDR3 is TGTGCCAGCAGGTACCTTGGACAGGGGGCTTCTGGCCCCTACGAGCAGTACTTC.

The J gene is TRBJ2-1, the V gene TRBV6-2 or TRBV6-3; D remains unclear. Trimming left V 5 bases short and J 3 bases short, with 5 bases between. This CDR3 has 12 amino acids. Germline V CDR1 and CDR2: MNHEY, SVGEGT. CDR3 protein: CASSDNYNEQFF. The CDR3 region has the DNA TGTGCCAGCAGTGACAACTACAATGAGCAGTTCTTC.

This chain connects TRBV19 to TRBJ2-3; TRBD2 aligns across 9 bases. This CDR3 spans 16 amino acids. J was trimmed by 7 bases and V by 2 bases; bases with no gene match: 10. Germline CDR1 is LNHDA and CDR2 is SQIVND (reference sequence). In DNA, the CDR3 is TGTGCCAGTAGTATATCCTTAGCGGGAGAACGATATACGCAGTATTTT. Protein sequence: CASSISLAGERYTQYF.

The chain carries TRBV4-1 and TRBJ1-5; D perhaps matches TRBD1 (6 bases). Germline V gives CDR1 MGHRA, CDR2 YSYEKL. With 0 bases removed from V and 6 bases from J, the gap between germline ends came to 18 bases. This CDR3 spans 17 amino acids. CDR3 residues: CASSQDLGRGLFQPQHF. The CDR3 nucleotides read TGCGCCAGCAGCCAAGATCTTGGCAGGGGCTTATTTCAGCCCCAGCATTTT.

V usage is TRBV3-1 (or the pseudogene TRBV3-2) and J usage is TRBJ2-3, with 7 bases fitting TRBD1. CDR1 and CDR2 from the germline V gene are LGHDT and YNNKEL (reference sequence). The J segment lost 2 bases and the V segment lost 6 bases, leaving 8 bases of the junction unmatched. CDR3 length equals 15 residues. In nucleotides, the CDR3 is TGTGCCAGCAGTCGACAGGGAACCTTCACAGATACGCAGTATTTT. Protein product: CASSRQGTFTDTQYF.

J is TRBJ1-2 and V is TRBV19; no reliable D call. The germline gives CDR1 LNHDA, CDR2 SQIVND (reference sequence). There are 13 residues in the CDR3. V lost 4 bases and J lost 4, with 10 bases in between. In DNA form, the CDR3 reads TGTGCCAGTAGTACCGGGGTAACCTATGGCTACACCTTC. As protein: CASSTGVTYGYTF.

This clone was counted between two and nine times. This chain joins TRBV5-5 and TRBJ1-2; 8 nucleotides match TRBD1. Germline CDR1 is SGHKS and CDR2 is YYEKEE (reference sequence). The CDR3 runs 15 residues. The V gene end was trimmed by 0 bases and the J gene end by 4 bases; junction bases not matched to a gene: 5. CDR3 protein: CASSLAGGAGYGYTF. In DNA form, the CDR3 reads TGTGCCAGCAGCTTGGCAGGGGGCGCGGGCTATGGCTACACCTTC.